Below are 29 T cell receptor beta chains sequenced from a single sample in a study of PD-1 blockade in mismatch repair-deficient tumors. The data were produced by immunoSEQ multiplex PCR, yet TCRdb's version contains in-frame clones alone and is incomplete. In the table there are 40,000 to 65,000 clones, about 85% of which are singletons. Material: peripheral blood, obtained roughly 20 weeks after starting pembrolizumab. These receptors originate from an adult with mismatch repair-deficient cancer.

V and J are TRBV7-9 and TRBJ1-2; D gene unclear. There are 11 residues in the CDR3. V lost 5 bases and J lost 6, with 7 bases in between. Looked up from germline, CDR1 is SEHNR and CDR2 is FQNEAQ (reference sequence). CDR3: CASSGDHGYTF. The CDR3, as DNA: TGTGCCAGCAGCGGAGACCATGGCTACACCTTC.

The chain is built from TRBV6-6 and TRBJ1-2, with D tentatively TRBD1 (5 bases). The CDR3 runs to 15 residues. Germline CDR1 MNHNY, CDR2 SVGAGI (reference sequence). The ends were cut back, 0 bases at V and 6 bases at J, with 14 bases in the middle. CDR3 DNA: TGTGCCAGCAGTTACTCGCTGGGGACGGTGAATGGCTACACCTTC. Its translation: CASSYSLGTVNGYTF.

The chain links TRBV4-1 to TRBJ2-1; either TRBD1 or TRBD2 may fit D (5 bases each). This CDR3 spans 12 amino acids. The V end lost 4 bases, the J end lost 14 bases, and 15 bases lay between the germline ends. The V gene's germline CDR1 is MGHRA and CDR2 YSYEKL. In DNA form, the CDR3 reads TGCGCCAGCAGCCGAATTCGGGACCAAAAGTTCTTC. This translates into CASSRIRDQKFF.

This chain connects TRBV7-8 to TRBJ2-7, with D perhaps given as TRBD1 or TRBD2 (6 bases each). With 0 bases removed from V and 5 bases from J, the gap between germline ends came to 17 bases. The CDR3 contains 16 residues. The germline V gene has CDR1 SGHVS and CDR2 FQNEAQ. CDR3 sequence reads: CASSLALRGGSDEQYF. CDR3 nucleotides: TGTGCCAGCAGCTTAGCACTCAGGGGAGGTAGCGACGAGCAGTACTTC.

This clone was seen a single time. In nucleotides, the CDR3 is TGTGCCTGGAGCAGGGGTTCAGAAGAAAAACTGTTTTTT. As protein: CAWSRGSEEKLFF. The chain is built from TRBV30 and TRBJ1-4; tentative D call: TRBD1 (6 bases). Germline loops: CDR1 GTSNPN, CDR2 SVGIG (reference sequence). There are 13 residues in the CDR3. Trimming took 3 bases from V and 8 from J, leaving 13 bases between them.

The chain links TRBV30 to TRBJ2-7; D ambiguous. The CDR3 extends over 11 amino acids. Germline V lookup: CDR1 GTSNPN, CDR2 SVGIG (reference sequence). Deletions cut 8 bases from V and 6 bases from J, with 14 bases between. CDR3 loop: CAPSPRAEQYF. DNA of the CDR3: TGTGCCCCCTCCCCCCGAGCCGAGCAGTACTTC.

This rearrangement joins TRBV11-2 to TRBJ2-7; 11 nucleotides match TRBD1. The length of the CDR3 is 16 residues. CDR1 SGHAT and CDR2 FQNNGV come from the germline V gene. Trimming at V came to 7 bases and at J to 7 bases, leaving 15 bases not matched to a gene. The chain's CDR3 is CASTFSPGTGGGEQYF. Written as DNA, the CDR3 is TGTGCCAGCACCTTTTCCCCCGGGACAGGGGGAGGAGAGCAGTACTTC.

This clone showed up just once. The V gene is TRBV7-3, the J gene TRBJ2-2, with D unclear. The V gene's germline CDR1 is SGHTA and CDR2 FQGTGA. This CDR3 region has 13 residues. Trimming pared 5 bases from V and 8 bases from J, leaving 12 bases between. CDR3 loop: CASSPSAGGELFF. CDR3 nucleotides: TGTGCCAGCAGCCCAAGCGCCGGAGGGGAGCTGTTTTTT. The variable domain in full, with the rest retrieved from reference TRBV7-3 and TRBJ2-2, is GAGVSQTPSNKVTEKGKYVELRCDPISGHTALYWYRQSLGQGPEFLIYFQGTGAADDSGLPNDRFFAVRPEGSVSTLKIQRTERGDSAVYLCASSPSAGGELFFGEGSRLTVL.

The genes are TRBV28 and TRBJ2-7; D call uncertain. Trimming pared 6 bases from V and 6 bases from J, leaving 15 bases between. The CDR3 spans 13 residues. Germline CDR1 and CDR2: MDHEN and SYDVKM. The CDR3 sequence: CASSAKPWAEQYF. The DNA of the CDR3 is TGTGCCAGCAGCGCAAAACCCTGGGCCGAGCAGTACTTC.

The rearrangement uses TRBV6-1 and TRBJ2-2; D gene ambiguous. CDR1 and CDR2 (germline): MNHNS, SASEGT. Trimming cost V 2 bases and J 6 bases, with 13 bases left between them. This CDR3 has 15 amino acids. CDR3 DNA: TGTGCCAGCAGTGAATACCCCCCTCGGTCCGGGGAGCTGTTTTTT. It is translated as CASSEYPPRSGELFF.

This clone appeared once. V gene TRBV11-3 combines with J gene TRBJ2-2, with D possibly being TRBD1 (5 bases). There are 15 residues in the CDR3. Trimming removed 3 bases at V and 6 bases at J, with 14 bases between. The germline gives CDR1 SGHNT, CDR2 YENEEA. For the CDR3, the DNA is TGTGCCAGCAGCTTCGGCCAGGGAAGGGCCGGGGAGCTGTTTTTT. Its protein is CASSFGQGRAGELFF.

The chain is built from TRBV6-6 and TRBJ2-3, with D possibly matching TRBD2 (5 bases). Looked up from germline, CDR1 is MNHNY and CDR2 is SVGAGI (reference sequence). V was cut by 4 bases and J by 4 bases, with 9 bases left in between. This CDR3 is 13 amino acids long. The CDR3 here is CASSWRLPDTQYF. In DNA, the CDR3 is TGTGCCAGCAGTTGGAGGTTGCCAGATACGCAGTATTTT.

This sequence joins TRBV6-6 and TRBJ2-7, with 7 positions matching TRBD1. CDR1 is MNHNY, CDR2 SVGAGI, per germline (reference sequence). V lost 6 bases, J lost 0 bases, and 8 bases stayed unmatched. The CDR3 consists of 15 residues. CDR3 residues: CASSAARDSSYEQYF. CDR3 DNA sequence: TGTGCCAGCAGCGCGGCCCGGGACAGCTCCTACGAGCAGTACTTC.

V gene TRBV7-9 combines with J gene TRBJ2-5; D could derive from TRBD1 or TRBD2 (5 bases each). From germline, CDR1 is SEHNR and CDR2 FQNEAQ (reference sequence). This CDR3 region has 17 residues. Trimming cost V 5 bases and J 2 bases, with 21 bases left between them. CDR3 loop: CASSLGRTSGSQETQYF. In DNA form, the CDR3 reads TGTGCCAGCAGCCTGGGGCGAACCAGCGGCTCACAAGAGACCCAGTACTTC. The full variable domain, completed using reference TRBV7-9 and TRBJ2-5, is DTGVSQNPRHKITKRGQNVTFRCDPISEHNRLYWYRQTLGQGPEFLTYFQNEAQLEKSRLLSDRFSAERPKGSFSTLEIQRTEQGDSAMYLCASSLGRTSGSQETQYFGPGTRLLVL.

CDR3 nucleotide sequence: TGTGCCAGCTCACTATCAGGGGGCCCGGAGACCCAGTACTTC. Translating gives CASSLSGGPETQYF. This chain links TRBV18 with TRBJ2-5; 8 bases match TRBD1. V lost 4 bases to trimming and J lost 5 bases; unmatched junction nucleotides: 6. Germline V gene sequence: CDR1 KGHSH, CDR2 LQKENI. The CDR3 spans 14 residues.

The chain joins TRBV4-2 to TRBJ2-1, with D possibly being TRBD2 (5 bases). V was trimmed by 0 bases and J by 6 bases, leaving 21 bases between them. This CDR3 is built from 18 residues. Germline V gene data show CDR1 as LGHNA and CDR2 as YNFKEQ. Written as DNA, the CDR3 is TGTGCCAGCAGCCAAGATATTAAGGACTGGCGGTATACCAATGAGCAGTTCTTC. Protein: CASSQDIKDWRYTNEQFF.

CDR3: CASSEGQVTQETQYF. The CDR3 DNA reads as TGTGCCAGCAGCGAGGGACAGGTCACTCAAGAGACCCAGTACTTC. This chain links TRBV7-8 with TRBJ2-5; 8 bases line up with TRBD1. V trimming: 5 bases; J trimming: 2 bases; junction bases outside the gene matches: 7. The germline CDR1 and CDR2 sequences are SGHVS and FQNEAQ. This CDR3 has 15 residues. Full variable domain (remainder filled in from reference TRBV7-8 and TRBJ2-5): GAGVSQSPRYKVAKRGQDVALRCDPISGHVSLFWYQQALGQGPEFLTYFQNEAQLDKSGLPSDRFFAERPEGSVSTLKIQRTQQEDSAVYLCASSEGQVTQETQYFGPGTRLLVL.

J is TRBJ1-1 and V is TRBV29-1; 7 positions match TRBD1. The CDR3 has 13 residues. V was pared by 7 bases and J by 0 bases, with 5 bases of the junction left unmatched. Germline V CDR1 and CDR2: SQVTM, ANQGSEA. The CDR3 is CSGCGTVNTEAFF. In DNA, the CDR3 is TGCAGCGGCTGTGGGACAGTGAACACTGAAGCTTTCTTT. The full variable domain, in which reference TRBV29-1 and TRBJ1-1 provide the parts outside the CDR3, is SAVISQKPSRDICQRGTSLTIQCQVDSQVTMMFWYRQQPGQSLTLIATANQGSEATYESGFVIDKFPISRPNLTFSTLTVSNMSPEDSSIYLCSGCGTVNTEAFFGQGTRLTVV.

In its sample, this clone was seen a few times. The rearrangement uses TRBV16 and TRBJ2-2, with D perhaps matching TRBD1 (5 bases). Per germline, CDR1 KGHSY and CDR2 FQNENV. Trimming left V 4 bases short and J 9 bases short, with 12 bases between. This CDR3 comprises 13 residues. This chain's CDR3 is CASSRLADRELFF. The CDR3 DNA follows: TGTGCCAGCAGCCGACTTGCGGACAGGGAGCTGTTTTTT.

The chain couples TRBV6-6 to TRBJ2-5, with D possibly being TRBD1 (5 bases). The J call may not be correct, given that the DNA end is closer to TRBJ2-7. Germline values: CDR1 MNHNY, CDR2 SVGAGI (reference sequence). This CDR3 is 14 amino acids long. In DNA form, the CDR3 reads TGTGCCAGCAGCGGAGAAAGGGGATCCTACGAGCAGTACTTC. It is translated as CASSGERGSYEQYF.

CDR3 loop: CASSISLAGGTETQYF. For the CDR3, the DNA is TGTGCCAGTAGTATCTCTCTAGCGGGAGGAACAGAGACCCAGTACTTC. This chain links TRBV19 with TRBJ2-5, with 11 bases fitting TRBD2. Germline V gene lookup returns CDR1 LNHDA and CDR2 SQIVND (reference sequence). The CDR3 covers 16 residues. V was pared by 3 bases and J by 4 bases, with 7 bases of the junction left unmatched.

This sequence joins TRBV29-1 and TRBJ1-2; TRBD1 matches 11 bases. Germline trimming cut 5 bases from V and 2 bases from J; bases unmatched to any gene: 1. Germline values: CDR1 SQVTM, CDR2 ANQGSEA. The CDR3 has 13 amino acids. The CDR3 loop reads CSVRDRGNYGYTF. In nucleotides, the CDR3 is TGCAGCGTTCGGGACAGGGGGAACTATGGCTACACCTTC.

The chain combines TRBV14 with TRBJ2-7, with D tentatively TRBD2 (5 bases). V lost 0 bases and J 12 bases, leaving 18 bases between the germline ends. This CDR3 has 14 residues. Germline loops: CDR1 SGHDN, CDR2 FVKESK. CDR3 nucleotide sequence: TGTGCCAGCAGCCAAGAGGGAGCGTCACTCAAGCCGTACTTC. Its translation: CASSQEGASLKPYF.

In its sample, this clone was seen a few times. This chain connects TRBV11-1 to TRBJ1-5; D remains unclear. This CDR3 is 13 amino acids long. The germline V gene encodes CDR1 SGHAT and CDR2 FQDESV (reference sequence). With 5 bases removed from V and 3 bases from J, the gap between germline ends came to 8 bases. CDR3 bases: TGTGCCAGCAGCGCAGGTTACAATCAGCCCCAGCATTTT. As protein: CASSAGYNQPQHF.

This clone was seen a handful of times. The chain links TRBV7-9 to TRBJ2-3, with 7 bases aligning to TRBD2. The germline gives CDR1 SEHNR, CDR2 FQNEAQ (reference sequence). J was trimmed by 2 bases and V by 5 bases; bases with no gene match: 13. This CDR3 is built from 17 residues. The CDR3 loop reads CASSPTALGTNTDTQYF. The CDR3, as DNA: TGTGCCAGCAGCCCTACCGCACTCGGGACTAACACAGATACGCAGTATTTT. Drawing the rest from reference TRBV7-9 and TRBJ2-3, the complete variable domain is DTGVSQNPRHKITKRGQNVTFRCDPISEHNRLYWYRQTLGQGPEFLTYFQNEAQLEKSRLLSDRFSAERPKGSFSTLEIQRTEQGDSAMYLCASSPTALGTNTDTQYFGPGTRLTVL.

The chain combines TRBV5-5 with TRBJ2-1; 7 positions match TRBD2. The CDR3 has 16 residues. The junction had 13 bases not matched to a gene; V was cut back by 6 bases and J by 4 bases. Germline V lookup: CDR1 SGHKS, CDR2 YYEKEE (reference sequence). The chain's CDR3 is CASTPQAGRGYNEQFF. CDR3 coding DNA: TGTGCCAGCACCCCCCAAGCGGGACGCGGATACAATGAGCAGTTCTTC.

The V call is TRBV2, the J call TRBJ1-5; TRBD1 matches 7 bases. This CDR3 region has 11 residues. Germline V gives CDR1 SNHLY, CDR2 FYNNEI. The CDR3 loop reads CTGDINQPQHF. CDR3 coding DNA: TGTACAGGGGATATAAATCAGCCCCAGCATTTT.

The chain couples TRBV5-4 to TRBJ2-2, with D possibly being TRBD1 or TRBD2 (5 bases each). Germline lookup yields CDR1 SGHNT and CDR2 YYREEE (reference sequence). The ends were cut back, 0 bases at V and 6 bases at J, with 12 bases in the middle. The CDR3 totals 15 residues. The CDR3 bases are TGTGCCAGCAGCTTGGAGAGGGGCGGACCCGGGGAGCTGTTTTTT. It specifies CASSLERGGPGELFF.

This chain links TRBV18 with TRBJ2-7; 7 bases align to TRBD1. The germline gives CDR1 KGHSH, CDR2 LQKENI. CDR3 size: 14 residues. Unmatched junction bases numbered 4, after V lost 3 bases and J lost 2 bases. The CDR3 sequence is CASSPGQKAYEQYF. The CDR3 DNA follows: TGTGCCAGCTCACCGGGACAGAAAGCCTACGAGCAGTACTTC. The variable domain in full, completed from reference TRBV18 and TRBJ2-7, reads NAGVMQNPRHLVRRRGQEARLRCSPMKGHSHVYWYRQLPEEGLKFMVYLQKENIIDESGMPKERFSAEFPKEGPSILRIQQVVRGDSAAYFCASSPGQKAYEQYFGPGTRLTVT.